The present T cell receptor (beta chain) was sequenced within a study of blood T cell repertoires in COVID-19. For the study at large: T cells, B-cell-depleted T cells, or PBMCs provided the cDNA or gDNA that served as material.

In the source study's methods: Reference gene primer amplification gave estimated nucleated cell counts. The table came from immunoSEQ multiplex PCR; TCRdb's copy has only in-frame clones and leaves some out. The DNA was the basis for D and trimming; V, J and clone size are from that table. This sample has 90,000 or so clones, with around 86% found just once. The germline V gene has CDR1 SGHTA and CDR2 FQGNSA. The CDR3 spans 12 residues. V lost 2 bases to trimming and J lost 4 bases, with 5 bases between them. This TCR came from a human donor in a cohort sampled during active COVID-19. The sequenced sample consisted of peripheral blood. The rearrangement links TRBV7-2 to TRBJ1-2; the D gene is possibly TRBD1 (5 bases). This CDR3 reads CASSLQGYGYTF. CDR3 bases: TGTGCCAGCAGCTTACAGGGCTATGGCTACACCTTC. Drawing the rest from reference TRBV7-2 and TRBJ1-2, the complete variable domain is GAGVSQSPSNKVTEKGKDVELRCDPISGHTALYWYRQSLGQGLEFLIYFQGNSAPDKSGLPSDRFSAERTGGSVSTLTIQRTQQEDSAVYLCASSLQGYGYTFGSGTRLTVV.